This entry features one T cell receptor beta chain sequence. Per the original methods: Scientists estimated how many nucleated cells there were by amplifying reference gene primers. TCRdb's copy holds only in-frame clones and misses some; the assay was immunoSEQ multiplex PCR. D and trimming were read from the DNA, whereas the V and J calls and clone size are those reported in that table. The sample comprises 26,000 or so clones, approximately 72% of which are singletons, and roughly 7.2% rests with the top ten. V shed 5 bases and J shed 4 bases, with 11 bases lying between them. This CDR3 region has 13 residues. In germline, CDR1 is KGHSH, CDR2 LQKENI. This sample stems from a study of blood T cell repertoires in COVID-19. Whole-study context: Sample material is recorded as cDNA or gDNA derived from T cells, B-cell-depleted T cells, or PBMCs.

The chain carries TRBV18 and TRBJ1-1; D call uncertain. This TCR was recovered from a man aged 55 to 70 with active or convalescent COVID-19. The sequencing sample was made of peripheral blood. CDR3 amino acids: CASSYIPGTEAFF. The CDR3 nucleotides are TGTGCCAGCTCATATATTCCCGGCACTGAAGCTTTCTTT.